This T cell receptor (beta chain) appears in the sequencing data of a study of CD4 T cells in relation to SARS-CoV-2 and coronaviruses. At the level of the study: After roughly 9 days of antigen culture, PBMC TCR beta CDR3s were sequenced. The study, taken as a whole, reports: In roughly 61% of donors, memory CD4+ clonotypes crossrecognized SARS-CoV-2 and at least one common cold coronavirus spike.

Unexposed donor CD4+ T cells date from about 2011-2018, before the COVID-19 pandemic. Isolation of CD4+ T cells took place after around eleven days in culture. As cell numbers allowed, unexposed-donor CD4+ T cells faced SARS-CoV-2 S/N and four cold-coronavirus spikes. Clones were read by immunoSEQ multiplex PCR, and TCRdb kept only the in-frame ones, dropping some. The table includes 15,000 to 20,000 clones, approximately 80% detected once. V gave up 3 bases and J gave up 2 bases; unmatched junction bases: 4. Germline loops: CDR1 KGHSH, CDR2 LQKENI. The length of the CDR3 is 15 residues. This clone showed up just once. Its antigen is as yet unknown.

This sequence originates from a human donor in good health. The specimen sequenced was CD4+ T cells from PBMCs, cultured in vitro. The J gene is TRBJ2-7, the V gene TRBV18; 10 bases are a match to TRBD1. CDR3 coding DNA: TGTGCCAGCTCACCCGGGGGGACAGGGGCCTACGAGCAGTACTTC. It translates to CASSPGGTGAYEQYF. Using reference TRBV18 and TRBJ2-7 for the parts outside the CDR3, the full variable domain is NAGVMQNPRHLVRRRGQEARLRCSPMKGHSHVYWYRQLPEEGLKFMVYLQKENIIDESGMPKERFSAEFPKEGPSILRIQQVVRGDSAAYFCASSPGGTGAYEQYFGPGTRLTVT.